The following is a T cell receptor (beta chain) sequence with its context. This sample is part of a study of blood T cell repertoires in COVID-19. Overall study: The analysed material was cDNA or gDNA that came from T cells, B-cell-depleted T cells, or PBMCs.

Trimming shortened V by 6 bases and J by 6 bases, and 15 bases separated the two germline ends. The CDR3 runs 15 residues. Germline-derived CDR1 and CDR2 are LGHNA and YNFKEQ. Assignment of participants to cohorts was predicated upon participant-reported clinical history. Cohort 3 donors counted as recovered after two negative PCRs, clearance, or resolved symptoms. How the authors handled the data: Amplification with reference gene primers provided the estimates of nucleated cell counts. Libraries were prepared by immunoSEQ multiplex PCR; TCRdb keeps only in-frame clonotypes and omits some of them. The V and J calls and clone size are taken from that table; D and trimming were inferred from the DNA. The table shows about 180,000 clones, with 60% to 80% occurring only once.

The V gene is TRBV4-2, the J gene TRBJ1-6, with a possible D match to TRBD1 (6 bases). Sequencing input: PBMCs or T cells enriched from blood (not recorded which). The origin of this receptor is a woman between 50 and 59 years old who had recovered from COVID-19. This CDR3 is CASSETGTRNSPLHF. In DNA, the CDR3 is TGTGCCAGCAGTGAAACCGGGACACGTAATTCACCCCTCCACTTT.